This T cell receptor (beta chain) comes out of a study of cytotoxic CD8 clonotypes in ibrutinib-treated CLL (dated by TCRdb to the early 2020s). Study-level background: In this cohort, about 15 patients were treatment-naive and roughly 10 were relapsed/refractory, while some 18 had unmutated IGHV. Longitudinal samples were available for about 30% of the 86 trial participants. Responses were partial in roughly 24 patients and complete in 2; after median about 68 months follow-up, around 14 stayed in remission and 12 progressed. Response samples were taken after a median of roughly a year on treatment, ranging from about 6 to 36 months. Cryopreserved peripheral blood mononuclear cells were obtained before treatment, at response, and at either sustained remission or disease progression. Every remission and progressive disease sample was obtained while ibrutinib was still being received by the patients. On average, each sample yielded around 250,000 productive templates and about 95,000 productive rearrangements.

About this clone: No cognate antigen has been identified for it. Base qualities are not recorded, but no much larger clone differs from it by a single base.

Each clonotype received, on average, roughly 9.6x coverage in deep resolution sequencing performed on a MiSeq, where the target depth lay between 1 in 1 million and 1 in 200,000 T cells. The immunoSEQ hsTCRB Kit was used to generate the TCR beta libraries. The published analysis was carried out like this. Data were analyzed with ImmunoSEQ Data Assistant and ImmunoSEQ Analyzer, with V, D and J genes assigned per IMGT definitions. Clonality, which ranges from 0 to 1, was calculated as one minus the normalized Shannon entropy of productive rearrangement frequencies. Public clonotype analysis was restricted to overrepresented clonotypes comprising at least 0.05% of each patient's repertoire. Roughly 12 age-matched healthy donor repertoires from immuneACCESS were used as controls for clonality. Here the immuneACCESS table is served through TCRdb, limited to in-frame sequences with V and J called. Missing clones are a known gap in these copies; in checked studies unresolved V genes cover under half, and the rest lacks a known reason. The V and J calls and clone size come from that table; D and trimming were worked out from the DNA. Recorded for this sample are some 150,000 clones; about 76% of them occurred a single time. The biggest ten clones account for about 5% of the sample.

Reading the label with the study, this specimen's time point is: approximately 2 years on ibrutinib. Roughly 2.2 micrograms of genomic DNA were extracted from cryopreserved PBMCs for TCR beta library preparation. High-throughput TCR beta sequencing was performed on longitudinal blood samples from CLL patients receiving ibrutinib monotherapy. The patients took part in an open-label, single-center phase 2 trial of ibrutinib monotherapy. From the cysteine through the phenylalanine, the CDR3 covers 14 amino acids. Only the CDR3 region is kept as DNA, spanning 42 bases read in frame from base 1. Points the paper makes about the study in general: Lymph node repertoires were not examined, and the timing of sampling was not matched between patients in sustained remission and those whose disease progressed. Public clonotypes were rare and either shrank or stayed stable during treatment, and the rise in clonality at ibrutinib response reflected expansion of private clonotypes. Clonality rose at ibrutinib response, remained stable during sustained remission, and dropped back toward baseline at progression. At baseline, clonality was higher than in age-matched healthy donors and showed a strong correlation with circulating CD8+ T-cell counts.

The sequence links TRBV21-1 to TRBJ2-7; TRBD1, as called in the table, went unchecked against the DNA. TRBV21-1 is a recognized pseudogene. The sequence was obtained from a human donor with chronic lymphocytic leukemia. The input for sequencing was PBMCs, taken after 24 months of ibrutinib treatment. In nucleotide form, the sequence is TGTGCCAGCAGCAAAGCAGGGGGAGACTACGAGCAGTACTTC. Its translation reads: CASSKAGGDYEQYF.